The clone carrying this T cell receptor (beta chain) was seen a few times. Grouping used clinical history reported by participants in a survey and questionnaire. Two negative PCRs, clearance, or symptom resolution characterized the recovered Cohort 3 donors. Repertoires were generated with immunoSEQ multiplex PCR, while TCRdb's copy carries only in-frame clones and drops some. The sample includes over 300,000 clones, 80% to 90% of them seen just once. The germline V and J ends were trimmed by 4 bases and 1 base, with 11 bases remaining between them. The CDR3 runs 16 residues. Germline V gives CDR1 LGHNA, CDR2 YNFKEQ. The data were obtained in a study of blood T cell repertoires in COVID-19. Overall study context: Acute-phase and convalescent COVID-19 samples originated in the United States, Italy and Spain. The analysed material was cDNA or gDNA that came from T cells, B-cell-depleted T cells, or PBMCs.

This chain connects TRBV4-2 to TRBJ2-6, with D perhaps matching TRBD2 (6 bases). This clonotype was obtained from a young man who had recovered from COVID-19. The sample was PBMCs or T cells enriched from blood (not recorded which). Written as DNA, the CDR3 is TGTGCCAGCAGCCCTAATGGGGGGTCTGGGGCCAACGTCCTGACTTTC. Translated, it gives CASSPNGGSGANVLTF.